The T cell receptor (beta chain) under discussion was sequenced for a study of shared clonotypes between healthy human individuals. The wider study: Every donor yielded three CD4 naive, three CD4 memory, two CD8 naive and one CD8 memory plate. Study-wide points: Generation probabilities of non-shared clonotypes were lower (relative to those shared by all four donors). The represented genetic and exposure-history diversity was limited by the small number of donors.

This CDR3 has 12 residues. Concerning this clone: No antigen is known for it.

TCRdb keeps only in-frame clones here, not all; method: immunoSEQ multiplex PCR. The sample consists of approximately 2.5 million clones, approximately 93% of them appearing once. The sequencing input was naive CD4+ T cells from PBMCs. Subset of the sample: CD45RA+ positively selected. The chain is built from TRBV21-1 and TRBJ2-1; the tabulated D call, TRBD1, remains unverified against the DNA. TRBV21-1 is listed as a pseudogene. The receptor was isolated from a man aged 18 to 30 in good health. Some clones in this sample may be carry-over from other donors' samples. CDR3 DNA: TGTGCCAGCAGCACCGACAGCAATGAGCAGTTCTTC. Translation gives CASSTDSNEQFF.